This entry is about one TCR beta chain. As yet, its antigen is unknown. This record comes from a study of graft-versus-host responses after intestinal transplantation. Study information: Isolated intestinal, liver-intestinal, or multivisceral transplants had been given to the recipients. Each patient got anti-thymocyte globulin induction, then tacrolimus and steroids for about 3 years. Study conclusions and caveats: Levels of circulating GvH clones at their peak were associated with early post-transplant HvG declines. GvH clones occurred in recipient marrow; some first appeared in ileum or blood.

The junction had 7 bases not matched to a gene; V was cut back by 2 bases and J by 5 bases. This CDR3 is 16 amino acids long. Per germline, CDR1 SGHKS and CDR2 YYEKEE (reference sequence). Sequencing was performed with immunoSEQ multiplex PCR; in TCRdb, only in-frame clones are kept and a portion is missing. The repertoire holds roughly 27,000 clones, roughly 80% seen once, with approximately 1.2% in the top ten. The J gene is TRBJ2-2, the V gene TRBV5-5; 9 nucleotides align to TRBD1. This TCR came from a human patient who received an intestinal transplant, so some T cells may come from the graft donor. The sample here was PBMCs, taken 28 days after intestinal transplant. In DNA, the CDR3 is TGTGCCAGCAGCTTTGGGGACAGGGTGGGAACCGGGGAGCTGTTTTTT. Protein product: CASSFGDRVGTGELFF.